The source of this T cell receptor (beta chain) is a study of T cells after yellow fever vaccination. Overall study findings and caveats: It was the secondary response that reached its peak faster, day 5 versus 15, but it was weaker. Clonotypes found in both CD4 and CD8 compartments made up a small share.

TCRdb recomputed calls from the 5' RACE reads with MiXCR, one row per CDR3 protein. Among fewer than 350,000 distinct CDR3 sequences listed, roughly 3.5% were seen once. The CDR3 loop spans 14 amino acids. The germline V gene encodes CDR1 LNHDA and CDR2 SQIVND (reference sequence). The trim removed 2 bases at V and 4 bases at J, leaving 2 bases unmatched. In this sample, this clonotype turned up many times. Its antigen is undetermined. The sample was PBMCs, taken on the day of the yellow fever booster vaccination. The chain combines TRBV19 with TRBJ2-5, with TRBD1 identical over 9 bases. The receptor comes from a man in his late teens or twenties who received the YFV17D yellow fever vaccine. The DNA for the CDR3 is TGTGCCAGTAGTATAACAGGGGGCGGAGAGACCCAGTACTTC. Residues: CASSITGGGETQYF.